This T cell receptor beta chain stems from a study of T cell changes during pregnancy in multiple sclerosis. The CDR3 spans 13 residues. V was cut by 0 bases and J by 6 bases, with 9 bases left in between. CDR1 and CDR2 (germline): SGHNT, YYREEE (reference sequence). The repertoire was sequenced with immunoSEQ multiplex PCR; TCRdb's copy has only in-frame clones and lacks some. The data show tens of thousands of clones, 80% to 90% seen once. This clone was picked up a small number of times. The J gene is TRBJ1-2, the V gene TRBV5-4; tentatively, D is TRBD1 (6 bases). The material was CD8+ T cells from peripheral blood mononuclear cells, obtained in the second trimester of pregnancy. This sequence originates from a female donor with multiple sclerosis, enrolled in a pregnancy study. The CDR3 region is CASSLVAGDGYTF. In nucleotides, the CDR3 is TGTGCCAGCAGCTTGGTAGCAGGGGATGGCTACACCTTC.